This T cell receptor beta chain was captured by sequencing in a study of T cell clonality in common variable immunodeficiency. This clone was observed many times. Assay used: immunoSEQ multiplex PCR; TCRdb lists only in-frame clones, some missing. The sample counts around 40,000 clones, none seen once; the ten largest own roughly 2.8%. The sequencing sample was made of peripheral blood mononuclear cells. The sequence derives from a person between 18 and 69 years old in good health.

The CDR3 sequence is CASLLMDSPGELFF. The CDR3 bases that were read are TGCGCCAGCCTCCTCATGGACAGTCCCGGGGAG. The chain joins TRBV5-1 to TRBJ2-2; TRBD1 might be the D (6 bases). The DNA ends 3 residues before the CDR3 does, and the rest of the CDR3 is filled in from the germline J gene. V was pared by 7 bases and J by 6 bases, with 16 bases between. The CDR3 has 14 amino acids. CDR1 is SGHRS, CDR2 YFSETQ, per germline.